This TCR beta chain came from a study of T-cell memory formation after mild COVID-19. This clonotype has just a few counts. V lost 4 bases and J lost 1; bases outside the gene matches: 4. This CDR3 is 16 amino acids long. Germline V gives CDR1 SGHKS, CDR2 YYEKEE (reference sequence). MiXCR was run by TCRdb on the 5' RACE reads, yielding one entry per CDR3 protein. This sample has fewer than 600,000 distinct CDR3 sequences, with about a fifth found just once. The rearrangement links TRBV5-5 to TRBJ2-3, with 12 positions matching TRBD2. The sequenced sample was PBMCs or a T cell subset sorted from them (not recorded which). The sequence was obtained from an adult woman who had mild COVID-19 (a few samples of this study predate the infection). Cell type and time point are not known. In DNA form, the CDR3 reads TGTGCCAGCAGCCGCGGACTAGCGGGGCGCACAGATACGCAGTATTTT. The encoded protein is CASSRGLAGRTDTQYF.